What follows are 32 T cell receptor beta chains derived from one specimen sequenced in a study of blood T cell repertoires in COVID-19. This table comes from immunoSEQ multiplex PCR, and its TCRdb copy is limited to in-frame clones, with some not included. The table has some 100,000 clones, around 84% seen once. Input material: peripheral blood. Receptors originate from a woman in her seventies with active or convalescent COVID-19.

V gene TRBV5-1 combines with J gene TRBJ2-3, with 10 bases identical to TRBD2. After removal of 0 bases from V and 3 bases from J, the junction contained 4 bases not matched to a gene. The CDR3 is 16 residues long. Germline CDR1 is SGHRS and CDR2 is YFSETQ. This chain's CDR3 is CASSLVSSGRTDTQYF. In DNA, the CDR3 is TGCGCCAGCAGCTTGGTTAGTAGCGGGAGGACAGATACGCAGTATTTT.

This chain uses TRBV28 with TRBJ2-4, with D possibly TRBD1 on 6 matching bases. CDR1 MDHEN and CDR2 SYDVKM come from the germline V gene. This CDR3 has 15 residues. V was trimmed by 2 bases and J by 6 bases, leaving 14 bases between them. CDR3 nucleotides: TGTGCCAGCAGTTTAAGGGGGTTTGGGGGAAACATTCAGTACTTC. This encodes CASSLRGFGGNIQYF.

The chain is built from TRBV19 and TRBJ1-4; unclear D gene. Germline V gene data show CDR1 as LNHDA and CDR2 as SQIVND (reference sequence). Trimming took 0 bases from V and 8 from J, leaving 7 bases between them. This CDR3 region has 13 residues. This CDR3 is CASSIDSGEKLFF. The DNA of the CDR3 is TGTGCCAGTAGTATAGATTCGGGGGAAAAACTGTTTTTT.

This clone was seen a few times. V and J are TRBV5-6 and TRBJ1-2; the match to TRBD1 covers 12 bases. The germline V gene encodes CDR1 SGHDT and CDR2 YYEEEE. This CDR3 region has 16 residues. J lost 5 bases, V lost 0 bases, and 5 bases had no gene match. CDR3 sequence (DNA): TGTGCCAGCAGCTTGGTGGGACAGGGGGCGGGATATGGCTACACCTTC. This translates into CASSLVGQGAGYGYTF.

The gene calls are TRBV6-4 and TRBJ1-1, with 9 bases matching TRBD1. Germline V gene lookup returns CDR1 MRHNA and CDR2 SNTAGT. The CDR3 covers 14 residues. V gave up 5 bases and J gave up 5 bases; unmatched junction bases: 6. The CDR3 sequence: CASSPGQGKTEAFF. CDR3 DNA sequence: TGTGCCAGCAGTCCGGGACAGGGAAAGACTGAAGCTTTCTTT.

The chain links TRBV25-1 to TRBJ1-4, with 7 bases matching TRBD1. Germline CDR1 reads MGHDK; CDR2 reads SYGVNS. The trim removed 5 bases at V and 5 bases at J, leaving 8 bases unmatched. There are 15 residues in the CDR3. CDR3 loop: CASSRWAGGNEKLFF. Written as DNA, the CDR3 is TGTGCCAGCAGTCGTTGGGCAGGGGGGAATGAAAAACTGTTTTTT.

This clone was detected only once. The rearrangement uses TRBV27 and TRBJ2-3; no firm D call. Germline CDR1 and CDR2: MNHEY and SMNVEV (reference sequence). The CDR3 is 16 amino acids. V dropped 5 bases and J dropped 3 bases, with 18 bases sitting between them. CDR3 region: CASSPGRPVRTDTQYF. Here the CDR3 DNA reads TGTGCCAGCAGTCCCGGCCGCCCAGTCAGGACAGATACGCAGTATTTT.

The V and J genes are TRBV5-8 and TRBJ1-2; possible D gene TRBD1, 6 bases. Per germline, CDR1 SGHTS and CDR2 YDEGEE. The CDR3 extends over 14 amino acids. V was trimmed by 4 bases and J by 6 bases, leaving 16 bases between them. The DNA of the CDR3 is TGTGCCAGCAGCCCACCCGACAGGAAGCATGGCTACACCTTC. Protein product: CASSPPDRKHGYTF.

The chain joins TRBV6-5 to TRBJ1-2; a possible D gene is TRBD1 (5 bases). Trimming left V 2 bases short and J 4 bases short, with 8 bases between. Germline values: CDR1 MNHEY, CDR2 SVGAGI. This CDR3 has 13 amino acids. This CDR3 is CASSYRGGYGYTF. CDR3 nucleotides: TGTGCCAGCAGTTACAGGGGAGGCTATGGCTACACCTTC.

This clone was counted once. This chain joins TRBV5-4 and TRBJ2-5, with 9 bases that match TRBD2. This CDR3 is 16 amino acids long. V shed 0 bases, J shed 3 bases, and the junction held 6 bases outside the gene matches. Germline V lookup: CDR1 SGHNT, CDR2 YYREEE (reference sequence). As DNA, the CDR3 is TGTGCCAGCAGCTTGGGCGGTCTAGCGGGAAAAGAGACCCAGTACTTC. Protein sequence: CASSLGGLAGKETQYF.

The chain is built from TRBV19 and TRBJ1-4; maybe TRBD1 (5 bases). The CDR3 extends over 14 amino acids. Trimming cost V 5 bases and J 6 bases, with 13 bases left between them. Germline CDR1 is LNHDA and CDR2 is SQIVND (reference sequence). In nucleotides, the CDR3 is TGTGCCAGTAGTCCTCAGGGAGGTGATGAAAAACTGTTTTTT. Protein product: CASSPQGGDEKLFF.

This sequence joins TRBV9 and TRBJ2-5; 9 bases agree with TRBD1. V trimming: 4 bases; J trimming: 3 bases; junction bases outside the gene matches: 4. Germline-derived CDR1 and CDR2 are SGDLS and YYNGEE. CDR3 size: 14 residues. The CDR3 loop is CASSPRDREETQYF. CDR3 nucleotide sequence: TGTGCCAGCAGCCCCCGGGACAGGGAAGAGACCCAGTACTTC.

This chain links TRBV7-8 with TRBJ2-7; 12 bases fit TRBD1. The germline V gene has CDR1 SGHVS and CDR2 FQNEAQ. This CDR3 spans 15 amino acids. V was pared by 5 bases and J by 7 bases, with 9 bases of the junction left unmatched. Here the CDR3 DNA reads TGTGCCAGCAGCCTCCGGGACAGGGGGCTTGGGGAGCAGTACTTC. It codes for CASSLRDRGLGEQYF.

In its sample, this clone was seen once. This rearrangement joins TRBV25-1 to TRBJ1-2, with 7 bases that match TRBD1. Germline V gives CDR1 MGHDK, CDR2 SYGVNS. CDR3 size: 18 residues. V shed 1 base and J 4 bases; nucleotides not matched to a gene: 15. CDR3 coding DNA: TGTGCCAGCAGTGAATGGCAGGGGACGGAGACAGGGACCTATGGCTACACCTTC. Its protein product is CASSEWQGTETGTYGYTF.

The CDR3 coding sequence is TGTGCCACCCGAGGTTGGAACACTGAAGCTTTCTTT. It codes for CATRGWNTEAFF. The V and J genes are TRBV12-3 or TRBV12-4 and TRBJ1-1; D gene ambiguous. CDR3 length equals 12 residues. Between the trimmed V and J ends, which lost 10 bases and 1 base, there was a span of 10 bases.

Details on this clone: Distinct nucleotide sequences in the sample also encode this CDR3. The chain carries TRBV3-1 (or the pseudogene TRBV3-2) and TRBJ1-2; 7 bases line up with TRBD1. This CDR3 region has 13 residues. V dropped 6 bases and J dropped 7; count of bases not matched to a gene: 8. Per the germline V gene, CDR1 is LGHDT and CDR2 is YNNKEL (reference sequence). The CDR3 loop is CASSYEGAGGYTF. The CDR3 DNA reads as TGTGCCAGCAGTTACGAGGGGGCGGGTGGCTACACCTTC.

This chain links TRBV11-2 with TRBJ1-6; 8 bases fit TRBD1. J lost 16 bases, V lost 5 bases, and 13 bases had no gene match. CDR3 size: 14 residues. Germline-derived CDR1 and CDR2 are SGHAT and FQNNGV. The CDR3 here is CASSPGTGRAKLHF. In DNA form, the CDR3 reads TGTGCCAGCAGCCCCGGGACAGGTCGGGCTAAGCTCCACTTT.

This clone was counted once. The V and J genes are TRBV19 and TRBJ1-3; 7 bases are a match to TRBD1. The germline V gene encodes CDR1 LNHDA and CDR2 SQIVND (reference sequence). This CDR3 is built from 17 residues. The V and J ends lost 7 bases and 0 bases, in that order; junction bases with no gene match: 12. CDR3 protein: CASTLTGTLISGNTIYF. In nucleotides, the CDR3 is TGTGCCAGTACCTTGACAGGGACTCTTATCTCTGGAAACACCATATATTTT.

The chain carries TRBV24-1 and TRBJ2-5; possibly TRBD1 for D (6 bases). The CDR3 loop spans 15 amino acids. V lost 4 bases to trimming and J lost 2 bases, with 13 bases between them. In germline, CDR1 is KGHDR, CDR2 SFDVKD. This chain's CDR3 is CATSETGTPQETQYF. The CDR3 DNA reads TGTGCCACCAGTGAAACCGGGACACCACAAGAGACCCAGTACTTC.

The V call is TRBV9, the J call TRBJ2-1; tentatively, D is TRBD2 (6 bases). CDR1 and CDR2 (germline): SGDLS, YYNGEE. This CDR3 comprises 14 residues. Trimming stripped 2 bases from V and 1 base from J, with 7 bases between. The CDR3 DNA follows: TGTGCCAGCAGCGTCGGGGGTTCCTACAATGAGCAGTTCTTC. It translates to CASSVGGSYNEQFF.

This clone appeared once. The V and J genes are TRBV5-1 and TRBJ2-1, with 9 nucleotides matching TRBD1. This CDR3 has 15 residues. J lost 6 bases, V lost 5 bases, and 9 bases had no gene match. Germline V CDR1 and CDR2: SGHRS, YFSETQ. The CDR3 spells CASSQEGQGFNEQFF. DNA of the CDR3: TGCGCCAGCAGTCAGGAGGGACAGGGATTCAATGAGCAGTTCTTC.

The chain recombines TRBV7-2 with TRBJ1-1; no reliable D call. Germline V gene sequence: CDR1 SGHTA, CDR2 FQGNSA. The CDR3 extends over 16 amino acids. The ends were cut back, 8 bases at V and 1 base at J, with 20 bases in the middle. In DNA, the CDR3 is TGTGCCAGCCGCAAAAACATGCGTCGGGAGAACACTGAAGCTTTCTTT. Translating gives CASRKNMRRENTEAFF. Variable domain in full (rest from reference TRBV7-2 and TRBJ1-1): GAGVSQSPSNKVTEKGKDVELRCDPISGHTALYWYRQSLGQGLEFLIYFQGNSAPDKSGLPSDRFSAERTGGSVSTLTIQRTQQEDSAVYLCASRKNMRRENTEAFFGQGTRLTVV.

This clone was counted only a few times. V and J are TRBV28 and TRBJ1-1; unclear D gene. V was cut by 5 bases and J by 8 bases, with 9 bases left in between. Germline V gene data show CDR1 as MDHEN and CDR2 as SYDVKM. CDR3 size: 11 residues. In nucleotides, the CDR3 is TGTGCCAGCAGTGACCTCAGGGAAGCTTTCTTT. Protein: CASSDLREAFF. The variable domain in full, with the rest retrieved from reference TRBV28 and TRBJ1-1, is DVKVTQSSRYLVKRTGEKVFLECVQDMDHENMFWYRQDPGLGLRLIYFSYDVKMKEKGDIPEGYSVSREKKERFSLILESASTNQTSMYLCASSDLREAFFGQGTRLTVV.

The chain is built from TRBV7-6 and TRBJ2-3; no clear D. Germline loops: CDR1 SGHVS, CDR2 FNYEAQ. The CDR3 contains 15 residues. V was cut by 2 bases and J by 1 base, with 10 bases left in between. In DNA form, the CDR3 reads TGTGCCAGCAGCTTAAGACTTACCGGCACAGATACGCAGTATTTT. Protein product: CASSLRLTGTDTQYF.

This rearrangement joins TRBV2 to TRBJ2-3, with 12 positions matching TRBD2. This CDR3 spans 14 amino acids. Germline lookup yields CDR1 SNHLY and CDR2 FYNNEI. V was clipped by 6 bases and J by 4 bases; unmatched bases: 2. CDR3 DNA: TGTGCCAGCAGCCTAGCGGGGGGGCCAGATACGCAGTATTTT. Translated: CASSLAGGPDTQYF.

CDR3 loop: CASRDTGQGMLFYGYTF. DNA for the CDR3: TGTGCCAGCAGGGATACGGGACAGGGAATGCTCTTTTATGGCTACACCTTC. This chain connects TRBV28 to TRBJ1-2; 9 nucleotides line up with TRBD1. This CDR3 is 17 amino acids long. Germline assignment: CDR1 MDHEN and CDR2 SYDVKM. V gave up 6 bases and J gave up 5 bases; unmatched junction bases: 16.

As DNA, the CDR3 is TGCGCCAGCAGTCTTATGAACACTGAAGCTTTCTTT. Protein product: CASSLMNTEAFF. The chain carries TRBV10-2 and TRBJ1-1; D not resolved. CDR1 is WSHSY, CDR2 SAAADI, per germline. The V and J ends lost 5 bases and 0 bases respectively, with 4 bases between them. This CDR3 contains 12 residues.

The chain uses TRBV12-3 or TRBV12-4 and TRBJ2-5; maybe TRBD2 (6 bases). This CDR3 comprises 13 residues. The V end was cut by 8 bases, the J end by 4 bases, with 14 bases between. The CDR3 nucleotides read TGTGCCAGCCTTAGGCGGGGAGGAGAGACCCAGTACTTC. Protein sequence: CASLRRGGETQYF.

CDR3 in DNA: TGTGCCAGCTGCCTCTCCCAGGGGGGCTACGAGCAGTACTTC. Protein: CASCLSQGGYEQYF. The chain links TRBV28 to TRBJ2-7, with a tentative D call TRBD1 (7 bases). V shed 8 bases and J shed 3 bases, with 17 bases lying between them. The germline V gene has CDR1 MDHEN and CDR2 SYDVKM. The CDR3 consists of 14 residues. Combining the CDR3 with reference TRBV28 and TRBJ2-7 gives the whole variable domain DVKVTQSSRYLVKRTGEKVFLECVQDMDHENMFWYRQDPGLGLRLIYFSYDVKMKEKGDIPEGYSVSREKKERFSLILESASTNQTSMYLCASCLSQGGYEQYFGPGTRLTVT.

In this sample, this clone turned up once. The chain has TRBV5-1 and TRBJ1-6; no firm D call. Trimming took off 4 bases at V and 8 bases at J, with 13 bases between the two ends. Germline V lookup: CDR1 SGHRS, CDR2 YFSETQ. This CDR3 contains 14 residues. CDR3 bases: TGCGCCAGCAGCCCCGGGAGGGATGATTCACCCCTCCACTTT. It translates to CASSPGRDDSPLHF.

The CDR3 reads CASSQDWAIADYNEQFF. The CDR3 nucleotides are TGCGCCAGCAGCCAAGATTGGGCAATAGCGGATTACAATGAGCAGTTCTTC. The chain combines TRBV4-3 with TRBJ2-1, with D perhaps matching TRBD2 (6 bases). Trimming took 0 bases from V and 4 from J, leaving 16 bases between them. CDR1 is LGHNA, CDR2 YSLEER, per germline. This CDR3 spans 17 amino acids.

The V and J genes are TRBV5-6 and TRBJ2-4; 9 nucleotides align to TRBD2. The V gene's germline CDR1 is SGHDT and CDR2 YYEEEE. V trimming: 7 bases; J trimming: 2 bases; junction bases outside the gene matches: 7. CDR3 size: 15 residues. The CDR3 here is CASSGTSSTKNIQYF. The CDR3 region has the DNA TGTGCCAGCTCCGGGACTAGCTCCACCAAAAACATTCAGTACTTC.